The 27 T cell receptor beta chains below all came from one sample that was sequenced in a study of vaccination effects on CD4 cells after COVID-19. Sequencing followed a ViraFEST assay step that expanded antigen-specific CD4+ T cells with viral peptide pools. CD4+ T cells were isolated after approximately 10 days of culture. Infection with SARS-CoV-2 occurred in the person between March and December 2020, and PCR confirmed it. Produced via immunoSEQ multiplex PCR; TCRdb's table is partial and in-frame only. The sample carries some 30,000 clones, more than 60% recorded once. These receptors are not linked to any known antigen. The material was CD4+ T cells from PBMCs cultured with a peptide pool, obtained before COVID-19 vaccination. Receptors were obtained from a human donor who had a prior SARS-CoV-2 infection.

The chain carries TRBV5-1 and TRBJ2-5; 15 nucleotides align to TRBD2. With 4 bases clipped from V and 0 bases from J, the junction kept 16 bases outside the gene matches. CDR1 and CDR2 (germline): SGHRS, YFSETQ. This CDR3 is 21 amino acids long. The CDR3 reads CASSERPGLAGGTLYQETQYF. CDR3 nucleotides: TGCGCCAGCAGCGAACGCCCGGGACTAGCGGGGGGCACATTATACCAAGAGACCCAGTACTTC.

The chain is built from TRBV28 and TRBJ2-2, with 11 positions matching TRBD2. V was clipped by 4 bases and J by 2 bases; unmatched bases: 3. The CDR3 has 16 residues. Germline lookup yields CDR1 MDHEN and CDR2 SYDVKM. CDR3 loop: CASSWLAGGNTGELFF. The CDR3 bases are TGTGCCAGCAGTTGGCTAGCGGGAGGAAACACCGGGGAGCTGTTTTTT.

The chain couples TRBV19 to TRBJ2-1; 8 nucleotides align to TRBD2. With V trimmed by 5 bases and J by 1 base, 4 bases remained unmatched. CDR1 LNHDA and CDR2 SQIVND come from the germline V gene (reference sequence). CDR3 length: 15 residues. Here the CDR3 reads CASSRAGGSYNEQFF. The CDR3 bases are TGTGCCAGTAGTCGGGCGGGGGGATCCTACAATGAGCAGTTCTTC.

A single count supports this clone. V gene TRBV3-1 (or the pseudogene TRBV3-2) combines with J gene TRBJ2-3; D is possibly TRBD1 or TRBD2 (6 bases each). This CDR3 has 18 amino acids. Trimming shortened V by 3 bases and J by 4 bases, and 23 bases separated the two germline ends. Per germline, CDR1 LGHDT and CDR2 YNNKEL (reference sequence). The CDR3 here is CASSQRGGLTIGADTQYF. As DNA, the CDR3 is TGTGCCAGCAGCCAGCGAGGGGGACTCACAATAGGGGCAGATACGCAGTATTTT.

In its sample, this clone was seen once. The V call is TRBV7-3, the J call TRBJ2-3; TRBD2 aligns across 15 bases. The CDR3 spans 16 residues. Germline V gene lookup returns CDR1 SGHTA and CDR2 FQGTGA. J gave up 4 bases and V 5 bases, and 4 bases lay outside the gene matches. CDR3: CASSPGLAGGSDTQYF. DNA of the CDR3: TGTGCCAGCAGCCCGGGACTAGCGGGGGGATCAGATACGCAGTATTTT.

The chain has TRBV6-5 and TRBJ1-2, with 8 bases that match TRBD1. Trimming removed 6 bases from V and 8 bases from J; junction bases left unmatched: 8. From germline, CDR1 is MNHEY and CDR2 SVGAGI. CDR3 length: 13 residues. The CDR3 spells CASRVGQGRGYTF. CDR3 nucleotides: TGTGCCAGCAGGGTCGGACAGGGACGGGGCTACACCTTC.

The V gene is TRBV6-5, the J gene TRBJ2-7; 9 bases map to TRBD1. The CDR3 runs to 15 residues. CDR1 and CDR2 from the germline V gene are MNHEY and SVGAGI. V lost 6 bases to trimming and J lost 2 bases; unmatched junction nucleotides: 8. CDR3 amino acids: CASSPTGGDTYEQYF. In DNA form, the CDR3 reads TGTGCCAGCAGCCCGACAGGGGGGGACACCTACGAGCAGTACTTC.

The chain links TRBV4-3 to TRBJ2-1; weak D call: TRBD2 (5 bases). From germline, CDR1 is LGHNA and CDR2 YSLEER. The V and J ends lost 4 bases and 1 base respectively, with 11 bases between them. The CDR3 is 15 amino acids. For the CDR3, the DNA is TGCGCCAGCAGCCCTAGGACTGTTTCCTACAATGAGCAGTTCTTC. It translates to CASSPRTVSYNEQFF.

The V gene is TRBV7-9, the J gene TRBJ2-5, with D tentatively TRBD1 (6 bases). This CDR3 is 15 amino acids long. From germline, CDR1 is SEHNR and CDR2 FQNEAQ (reference sequence). Trimming stripped 0 bases from V and 0 bases from J, with 8 bases between. The CDR3 loop is CASSLAQGYQETQYF. DNA for the CDR3: TGTGCCAGCAGCTTAGCCCAGGGGTACCAAGAGACCCAGTACTTC.

A few counts support this clone. The chain couples TRBV7-2 to TRBJ1-3; tentatively, D is TRBD1 (5 bases). Trimming left V 5 bases short and J 4 bases short, with 9 bases between. Per the germline V gene, CDR1 is SGHTA and CDR2 is FQGNSA. The CDR3 spans 13 residues. The CDR3: CASSRQPGNTIYF. The CDR3 nucleotides read TGTGCCAGCAGCCGACAGCCGGGAAACACCATATATTTT.

The chain joins TRBV20-1 to TRBJ1-1, with a tentative D call TRBD1 (6 bases). The V end was cut by 4 bases, the J end by 11 bases, with 14 bases between. Germline V gene lookup returns CDR1 DFQATT and CDR2 SNEGSKA (reference sequence). The CDR3 loop spans 11 amino acids. The CDR3 spells CSAKDRQGAFF. As DNA, the CDR3 is TGCAGTGCTAAAGACAGGCAGGGGGCTTTCTTT.

Note on this clone: An end of the junction differs from the germline gene, which may be a read error. The chain carries TRBV7-7 and TRBJ2-3; no reliable D call. The CDR3 spans 13 residues. The V gene's germline CDR1 is SSHAT and CDR2 FNYEAQ (reference sequence). The CDR3 is CASSQTGTDTQYF. CDR3 sequence (DNA): TGTGCTAGCAGTCAAACTGGGACAGATACGCAGTATTTT. The full variable domain, completed using reference TRBV7-7 and TRBJ2-3, is GAGVSQSPRYKVTKRGQDVTLRCDPISSHATLYWYQQALGQGPEFLTYFNYEAQPDKSGLPSDRFSAERPEGSISTLTIQRTEQRDSAMYRCASSQTGTDTQYFGPGTRLTVL.

The V gene is TRBV5-1, the J gene TRBJ2-5; D gene unclear. This CDR3 is 12 amino acids long. Trimming left V 4 bases short and J 0 bases short, with 4 bases between. Germline V gene lookup returns CDR1 SGHRS and CDR2 YFSETQ. The DNA of the CDR3 is TGCGCCAGCAGCGGGAACCAAGAGACCCAGTACTTC. This translates into CASSGNQETQYF.

This clone occurred a few times. The V and J genes are TRBV9 and TRBJ1-1; 8 bases agree with TRBD1. The V segment lost 5 bases and the J segment 1 base; nucleotides outside the gene matches: 4. The CDR3 runs 14 residues. In germline, CDR1 is SGDLS, CDR2 YYNGEE. CDR3 in amino acids: CASRGDRPNTEAFF. CDR3 nucleotide sequence: TGTGCCAGCAGGGGGGACAGGCCGAACACTGAAGCTTTCTTT.

This clone came up once. The chain joins TRBV19 to TRBJ2-7; TRBD1 matches 7 bases. Germline loops: CDR1 LNHDA, CDR2 SQIVND (reference sequence). J was trimmed by 0 bases and V by 4 bases; bases with no gene match: 6. This CDR3 comprises 15 residues. The CDR3: CASSTYRGSSYEQYF. Written as DNA, the CDR3 is TGTGCCAGTAGTACCTACAGGGGTAGCTCCTACGAGCAGTACTTC.

The chain uses TRBV5-4 and TRBJ2-3; D perhaps matches TRBD1 (6 bases). V gave up 4 bases and J gave up 6 bases, with 15 bases separating them. Germline V CDR1 and CDR2: SGHNT, YYREEE (reference sequence). The CDR3 length is 14 residues. CDR3 region: CASSPNGGDDTQYF. DNA for the CDR3: TGTGCCAGCAGCCCGAATGGGGGCGATGATACGCAGTATTTT.

The chain uses TRBV18 and TRBJ2-2; 9 nucleotides align to TRBD2. CDR3 size: 18 residues. Per germline, CDR1 KGHSH and CDR2 LQKENI. After removal of 3 bases from V and 1 base from J, the junction contained 9 bases not matched to a gene. The CDR3 DNA sequence: TGTGCCAGCTCACCTCGGTTAGCGGGGGACGAGAACACCGGGGAGCTGTTTTTT. This sequence encodes CASSPRLAGDENTGELFF.

The table lists this clone with a few counts. V usage is TRBV7-2 and J usage is TRBJ2-7; D may be TRBD1 (6 bases). The CDR3 totals 16 residues. V was cut by 2 bases and J by 0 bases, with 14 bases left in between. CDR1 SGHTA and CDR2 FQGNSA come from the germline V gene. The CDR3 DNA reads TGTGCCAGCAGCTTAACCCTACAGGGTAGCTCCTACGAGCAGTACTTC. It is translated as CASSLTLQGSSYEQYF.

The V gene is TRBV7-8, the J gene TRBJ1-2; TRBD1 matches at 9 bases. Looked up from germline, CDR1 is SGHVS and CDR2 is FQNEAQ. The V and J ends lost 1 base and 4 bases, in that order; junction bases with no gene match: 4. The CDR3 consists of 15 residues. The CDR3 sequence is CASSLVQGALYGYTF. The DNA of the CDR3 is TGTGCCAGCAGCTTAGTACAGGGGGCCCTCTATGGCTACACCTTC.

J is TRBJ2-2 and V is TRBV10-3, with TRBD2 matching over 7 bases. Germline V CDR1 and CDR2: ENHRY, SYGVKD. V lost 10 bases, J lost 2 bases, and 13 bases stayed unmatched. CDR3 size: 16 residues. The CDR3 region has the DNA TGTGCCACACAACAAAATCGGGGGGATAACACCGGGGAGCTGTTTTTT. Its protein product is CATQQNRGDNTGELFF.

The rearrangement uses TRBV3-1 (or the pseudogene TRBV3-2) and TRBJ2-7; D uncertain. Deletions cut 2 bases from V and 0 bases from J, with 5 bases between. CDR1 LGHDT and CDR2 YNNKEL come from the germline V gene (reference sequence). CDR3 length equals 13 residues. CDR3 region: CASSQFNSYEQYF. CDR3 nucleotides: TGTGCCAGCAGCCAATTCAACTCCTACGAGCAGTACTTC.

This clone was detected only a few times. The chain joins TRBV25-1 to TRBJ1-2, with 7 bases fitting TRBD1. CDR3 length equals 13 residues. Losses at the gene ends were 9 bases for V and 2 bases for J; bases not matched to a gene: 6. Germline V gene lookup returns CDR1 MGHDK and CDR2 SYGVNS. The CDR3 loop reads CASSQGRNYGYTF. The DNA for the CDR3 is TGTGCCAGTTCACAGGGGAGAAACTATGGCTACACCTTC.

The V and J genes are TRBV6-6 and TRBJ2-1; the D call may be TRBD1 or TRBD2 (5 bases each). The germline V gene has CDR1 MNHNY and CDR2 SVGAGI (reference sequence). The length of the CDR3 is 16 residues. V was pared by 0 bases and J by 10 bases, with 19 bases between. CDR3 in DNA: TGTGCCAGCAGTTACTCTGGCCGAGGGGTGGGGAACGAGCAGTTCTTC. Translation gives CASSYSGRGVGNEQFF.

This chain links TRBV30 with TRBJ2-3, with D unclear. Germline CDR1 reads GTSNPN; CDR2 reads SVGIG (reference sequence). This CDR3 has 13 residues. V was cut by 1 base and J by 0 bases, with 5 bases left in between. The CDR3 here is CAWSDGSTDTQYF. The CDR3 DNA reads TGTGCCTGGAGTGACGGCAGCACAGATACGCAGTATTTT.

This clone appeared a few times. The rearrangement uses TRBV3-1 (or the pseudogene TRBV3-2) and TRBJ2-7, with a weak D call TRBD2 (6 bases). CDR3 length: 13 amino acids. Trimming pared 2 bases from V and 5 bases from J, leaving 10 bases between. CDR1 and CDR2 (germline): LGHDT, YNNKEL (reference sequence). CDR3 sequence: CASSQRGRHEQYF. The DNA of the CDR3 is TGTGCCAGCAGCCAACGAGGGAGGCACGAGCAGTACTTC.

The chain combines TRBV4-3 with TRBJ2-3, with TRBD1 as a possible D gene (6 bases). This CDR3 is 16 amino acids long. Trimming took 1 base from V and 3 from J, leaving 14 bases between them. Germline V CDR1 and CDR2: LGHNA, YSLEER. This chain's CDR3 is CASSQAFGGGTDTQYF. Written as DNA, the CDR3 is TGCGCCAGCAGCCAAGCTTTTGGGGGCGGAACAGATACGCAGTATTTT.

The V and J genes are TRBV5-6 and TRBJ1-1; no definite D call. The V gene lost 1 base and the J gene lost 8 bases, with 15 bases spanning the gap. Germline V gene lookup returns CDR1 SGHDT and CDR2 YYEEEE. This CDR3 has 14 amino acids. CDR3 in DNA: TGTGCCAGCAGCTTGTGGTTTGGGGAGCTCGAAGCTTTCTTT. This translates into CASSLWFGELEAFF.